A selection of T cell receptor beta chains follows, all from one sample in a study of human T cells and chemical hapten exposure. Each CDR3 protein gets one entry after TCRdb re-called the RACE reads with MiXCR. The table lists tens of thousands of distinct CDR3 sequences, around 30% of them singletons. The sequencing here drew on whole blood, taken in connection with sensitization to the hapten diphenylcyclopropenone (DPC). Receptors originate from a man aged 35 to 55 with alopecia areata. Some clones in this sample may be carry-over from other donors' samples. Each CDR3 is given with its conserved first and last residue. The D gene is left open where the match is weak. Clone size is shown for a subset of rows, as once, few, many or a class of expanded clone.

v_gene,j_gene,abundance,d_gene,CDR3nt,CDR3aa
TRBV10-3,TRBJ1-5,.,.,TGTGCCATCAGTGATACAGGGCCTAACAATCAGCCCCAGCATTTT,CAISDTGPNNQPQHF
TRBV4-2,TRBJ1-1,.,.,TGTGCCAGCAGCCAGGTTTTCGGACCGAACACTGAAGCTTTCTTT,CASSQVFGPNTEAFF
TRBV29-1,TRBJ2-7,.,TRBD1,TGCAGCGTTGAAGAGGCAGGGGGTAGCTCGGGATACGAGCAGTACTTC,CSVEEAGGSSGYEQYF
TRBV3-1,TRBJ2-2,few,TRBD1,TGTGCCAGCAGCCAAGGACAGGGGCGCGCCGGGGAGCTGTTTTTT,CASSQGQGRAGELFF
TRBV12-3/TRBV12-4,TRBJ2-3,.,TRBD2,TGTGCCAGCAGTGACATTTTAGGACTAGCGGGACTCACAGATACGCAGTATTTT,CASSDILGLAGLTDTQYF
TRBV5-1,TRBJ1-2,.,.,TGCGCCAGCAGCTTGGAATCAAGATCAGGGGATGGCTACACCTTC,CASSLESRSGDGYTF
TRBV6-5,TRBJ2-1,few,.,TGTGCCAGCAGTTATAACAATGAGCAGTTCTTC,CASSYNNEQFF
TRBV28,TRBJ2-7,.,.,TGTGCCAGCGACGGGGGGCGCGAGCAGTACTTC,CASDGGREQYF
TRBV4-2,TRBJ2-7,.,.,TGTGCCAGCAGCCATGGCGGGGTGGAGCAGTACTTC,CASSHGGVEQYF
TRBV12-3/TRBV12-4,TRBJ2-2,few,.,TGTGCCAGCAGTTTAGATCCAGGGTGGGTCGGGGAGCTGTTTTTT,CASSLDPGWVGELFF
TRBV5-1,TRBJ2-1,.,.,TGCGCCAGCAGCTCCGGAGGGGGAGGGCCGATGGGTGAGCAGTTCTTC,CASSSGGGGPMGEQFF
TRBV28,TRBJ2-5,.,.,TGTGCCAGCAGTCACAACCTAGAGCAAGAGACCCAGTACTTC,CASSHNLEQETQYF